This is a list of T cell receptor beta chains from one sample in a study of blood T cell repertoires in COVID-19. Produced via immunoSEQ multiplex PCR; TCRdb's table is partial and in-frame only. Among hundreds of thousands of clones listed, 88% were seen once. The material sequenced was PBMCs or T cells enriched from blood (not recorded which). The receptors come from a woman between 45 and 60 years old who had recovered from COVID-19. Both conserved end residues are part of each CDR3. The order of the fields is clone size, V gene, D gene, J gene, CDR3 DNA, CDR3 protein. The D gene is left open where the match is weak. Where a row states a size, it is once, few, many or the class of an expanded clone; other rows omit it.

abundance: -; v_gene: TRBV28; d_gene: -; j_gene: TRBJ1-2; CDR3nt: TGTGCCAGCAGTGAGAGGACAGTAAATGGCTACACCTTC; CDR3aa: CASSERTVNGYTF
abundance: once; v_gene: TRBV30; d_gene: -; j_gene: TRBJ2-7; CDR3nt: TGTGCCTGGAGTTTCCCTCGTACAGGTTCGGCGCAGTACTTC; CDR3aa: CAWSFPRTGSAQYF
abundance: -; v_gene: TRBV5-6; d_gene: TRBD1; j_gene: TRBJ2-7; CDR3nt: TGTGCCAGCAGCATCAACAGGGGCCCCTACGAGCAGTACTTC; CDR3aa: CASSINRGPYEQYF
abundance: -; v_gene: TRBV4-2; d_gene: -; j_gene: TRBJ1-1; CDR3nt: TGTGCCAGCAGCCAAGAAATGGGACAACGGAGCACTGAAGCTTTCTTT; CDR3aa: CASSQEMGQRSTEAFF
abundance: -; v_gene: TRBV5-4; d_gene: -; j_gene: TRBJ1-3; CDR3nt: TGTGCCAGCAGCTCGGGGGGGCGAGGAAACACCATATATTTT; CDR3aa: CASSSGGRGNTIYF
abundance: few; v_gene: TRBV2; d_gene: -; j_gene: TRBJ2-3; CDR3nt: TGTGCCAGCAGATCCCGCGATAGCGATTTCACAGATACGCAGTATTTT; CDR3aa: CASRSRDSDFTDTQYF
abundance: -; v_gene: TRBV6-5; d_gene: TRBD1; j_gene: TRBJ2-6; CDR3nt: TGTGCCAGCAGGGACAGGGTTGGGGCCAACGTCCTGACTTTC; CDR3aa: CASRDRVGANVLTF
abundance: -; v_gene: TRBV4-3; d_gene: TRBD1; j_gene: TRBJ2-1; CDR3nt: TGCGCCAGCAGCCAAGATCTGGGACAGATCTACAATGAGCAGTTCTTC; CDR3aa: CASSQDLGQIYNEQFF
abundance: few; v_gene: TRBV28; d_gene: -; j_gene: TRBJ2-5; CDR3nt: TGTGCCAGCAGTTTTAGTACAGGGGAAAGCGGGAGTATGGAGACCCAGTACTTC; CDR3aa: CASSFSTGESGSMETQYF
abundance: -; v_gene: TRBV7-9; d_gene: TRBD1; j_gene: TRBJ1-1; CDR3nt: TGTGCCAGCAGCCACCCCGCGGGACAGGGAGTGAGGTACACTGAAGCTTTCTTT; CDR3aa: CASSHPAGQGVRYTEAFF
abundance: -; v_gene: TRBV7-9; d_gene: -; j_gene: TRBJ2-3; CDR3nt: TGTGCCAGCAGCTTAAGAGACACAGATACGCAGTATTTT; CDR3aa: CASSLRDTDTQYF
abundance: -; v_gene: TRBV28; d_gene: TRBD2; j_gene: TRBJ2-7; CDR3nt: TGTGCCAGCAGGAGTCCGCCAGGACTAGGAATCCAGTACTTC; CDR3aa: CASRSPPGLGIQYF
abundance: -; v_gene: TRBV11-3; d_gene: TRBD1; j_gene: TRBJ1-2; CDR3nt: TGTGCCAGCAGCGATAGACAGGGAAATGAGAACTATGGCTACACCTTC; CDR3aa: CASSDRQGNENYGYTF
abundance: -; v_gene: TRBV7-3; d_gene: -; j_gene: TRBJ2-1; CDR3nt: TGTGCCAGCAGCGAAGAGGAGCTGAGCTCCTACAATGAGCAGTTCTTC; CDR3aa: CASSEEELSSYNEQFF
abundance: -; v_gene: TRBV19; d_gene: TRBD2; j_gene: TRBJ2-3; CDR3nt: TGTGCCAGTAGTATGGTGGGTTCGCGAGCGGGAGGTCGGACAGATACGCAGTATTTT; CDR3aa: CASSMVGSRAGGRTDTQYF
abundance: -; v_gene: TRBV3-1/TRBV3-2; d_gene: -; j_gene: TRBJ1-5; CDR3nt: TGTGCCAGCAGCCAACAGAGCAATCAGCCCCAGCATTTT; CDR3aa: CASSQQSNQPQHF
abundance: -; v_gene: TRBV6-2/TRBV6-3; d_gene: -; j_gene: TRBJ1-5; CDR3nt: TGTGCCAGCAGTCCCTCCGGGAGAAATCAGCCCCAGCATTTT; CDR3aa: CASSPSGRNQPQHF
abundance: once; v_gene: TRBV15; d_gene: -; j_gene: TRBJ1-2; CDR3nt: TGTGCCACCAGCAGAGATGGGCGGGTCGGAGGGGGCTACACCTTC; CDR3aa: CATSRDGRVGGGYTF